This T cell receptor beta chain stems from a study of blood T cell repertoires in COVID-19. Study-wide background: Whether acute or convalescent, the COVID-19 samples came from the United States, Italy and Spain.

Donors were grouped by their self-reported clinical history. Within 2 weeks before study entry, exposed participants met a COVID-19 case. As originally analysed: For nucleated cells, counts were estimated from reference gene primer amplification. Sequencing used immunoSEQ multiplex PCR; TCRdb keeps in-frame clones, though not all of them. V and J calls plus clone size are reproduced from that table; the DNA served to infer D and trimming. The sample yields over 250,000 clones, around 83% seen once. This CDR3 is 11 amino acids long. CDR1 and CDR2 from the germline V gene are SQVTM and ANQGSEA. V was shortened by 2 bases and J by 4 bases, with 5 bases between the two germline ends.

Specimen: PBMCs or T cells enriched from blood (not recorded which). This TCR was recovered from a man aged 35 to 55 who had been exposed to COVID-19. The V gene is TRBV29-1, the J gene TRBJ2-5; TRBD1 might be the D (5 bases). Written as DNA, the CDR3 is TGCAGCGTTGAAACAGGAGAGACCCAGTACTTC. This sequence encodes CSVETGETQYF.